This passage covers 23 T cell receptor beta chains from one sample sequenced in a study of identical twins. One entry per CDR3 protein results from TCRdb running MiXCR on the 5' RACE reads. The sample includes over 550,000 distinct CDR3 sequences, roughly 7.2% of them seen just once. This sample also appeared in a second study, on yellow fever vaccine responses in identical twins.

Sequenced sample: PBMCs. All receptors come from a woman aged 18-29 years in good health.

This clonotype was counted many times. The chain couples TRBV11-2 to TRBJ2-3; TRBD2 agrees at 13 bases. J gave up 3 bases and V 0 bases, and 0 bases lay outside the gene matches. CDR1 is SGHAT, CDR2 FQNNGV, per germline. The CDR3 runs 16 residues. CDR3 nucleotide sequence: TGTGCCAGCAGCTTAGAACTAGCGGGGGGGACAGATACGCAGTATTTT. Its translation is CASSLELAGGTDTQYF.

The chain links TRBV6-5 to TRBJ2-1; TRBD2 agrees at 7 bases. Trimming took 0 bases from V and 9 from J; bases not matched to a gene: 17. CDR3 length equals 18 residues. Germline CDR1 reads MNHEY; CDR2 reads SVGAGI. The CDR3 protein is CASSYSGAGIPYVGEQFF. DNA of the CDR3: TGTGCCAGCAGTTACTCGGGAGCGGGAATCCCATATGTAGGTGAGCAGTTCTTC.

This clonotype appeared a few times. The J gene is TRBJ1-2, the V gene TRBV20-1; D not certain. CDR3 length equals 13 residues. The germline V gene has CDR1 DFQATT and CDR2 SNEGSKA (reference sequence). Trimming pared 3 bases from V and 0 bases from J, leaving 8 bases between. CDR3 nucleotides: TGCAGTGCTAGTGACGGACCTAACTATGGCTACACCTTC. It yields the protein CSASDGPNYGYTF.

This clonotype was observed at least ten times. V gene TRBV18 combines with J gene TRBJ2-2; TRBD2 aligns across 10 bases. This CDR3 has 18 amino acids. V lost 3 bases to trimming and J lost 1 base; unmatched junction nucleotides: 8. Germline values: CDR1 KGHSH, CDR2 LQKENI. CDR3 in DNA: TGTGCCAGCTCACCGATGCTAGCGGGGGCGCAGAACACCGGGGAGCTGTTTTTT. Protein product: CASSPMLAGAQNTGELFF. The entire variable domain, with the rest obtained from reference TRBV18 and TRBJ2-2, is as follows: NAGVMQNPRHLVRRRGQEARLRCSPMKGHSHVYWYRQLPEEGLKFMVYLQKENIIDESGMPKERFSAEFPKEGPSILRIQQVVRGDSAAYFCASSPMLAGAQNTGELFFGEGSRLTVL.

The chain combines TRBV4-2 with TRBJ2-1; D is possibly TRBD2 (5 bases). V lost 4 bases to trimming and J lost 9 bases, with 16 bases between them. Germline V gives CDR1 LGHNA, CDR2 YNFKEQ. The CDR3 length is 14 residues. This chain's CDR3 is CASSPGLPRGEQFF. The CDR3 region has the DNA TGTGCCAGCAGCCCCGGACTCCCCCGAGGTGAGCAGTTCTTC.

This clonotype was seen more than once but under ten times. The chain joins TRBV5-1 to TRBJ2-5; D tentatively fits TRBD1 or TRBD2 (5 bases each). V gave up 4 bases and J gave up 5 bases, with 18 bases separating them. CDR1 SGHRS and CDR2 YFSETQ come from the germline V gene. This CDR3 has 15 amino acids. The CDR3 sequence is CASSRQTTEGETQYF. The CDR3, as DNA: TGCGCCAGCAGCAGACAGACTACCGAGGGGGAGACCCAGTACTTC.

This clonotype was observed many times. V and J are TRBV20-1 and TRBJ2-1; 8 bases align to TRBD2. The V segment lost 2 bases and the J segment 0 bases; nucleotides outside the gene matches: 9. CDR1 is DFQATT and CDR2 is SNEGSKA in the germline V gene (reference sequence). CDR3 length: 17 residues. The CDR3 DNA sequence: TGCAGTGCTAGAACCCTTAAGCGGGGGAGCTCCTACAATGAGCAGTTCTTC. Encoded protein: CSARTLKRGSSYNEQFF.

The CDR3 DNA reads as TGTGCCAGCTGGCCCGAGTCCCGGGTCGGGGAGCTGTTTTTT. Residues: CASWPESRVGELFF. This chain links TRBV28 with TRBJ2-2; D unresolved. V shed 8 bases and J shed 7 bases, with 17 bases lying between them. CDR1 and CDR2 (germline): MDHEN, SYDVKM. The CDR3 consists of 14 residues.

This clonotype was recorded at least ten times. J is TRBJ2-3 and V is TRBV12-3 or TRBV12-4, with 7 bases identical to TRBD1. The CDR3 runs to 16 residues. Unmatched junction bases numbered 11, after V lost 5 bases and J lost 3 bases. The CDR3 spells CASSAKGTVSTDTQYF. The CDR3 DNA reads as TGTGCCAGCAGTGCCAAAGGGACAGTGTCGACAGATACGCAGTATTTT.

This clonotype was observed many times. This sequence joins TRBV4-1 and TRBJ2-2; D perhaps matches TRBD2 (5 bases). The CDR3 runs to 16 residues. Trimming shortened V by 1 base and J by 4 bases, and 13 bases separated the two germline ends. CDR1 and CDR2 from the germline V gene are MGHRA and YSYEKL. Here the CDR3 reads CASSQVSGYGTGELFF. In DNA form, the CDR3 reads TGCGCCAGCAGCCAAGTCTCGGGGTATGGCACCGGGGAGCTGTTTTTT.

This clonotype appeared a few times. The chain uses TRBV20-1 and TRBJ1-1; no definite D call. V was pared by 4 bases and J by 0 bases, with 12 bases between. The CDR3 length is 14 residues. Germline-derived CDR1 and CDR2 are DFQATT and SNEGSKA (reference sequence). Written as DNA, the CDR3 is TGCAGTGCTACCAGGACCGGGATGAACACTGAAGCTTTCTTT. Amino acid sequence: CSATRTGMNTEAFF.

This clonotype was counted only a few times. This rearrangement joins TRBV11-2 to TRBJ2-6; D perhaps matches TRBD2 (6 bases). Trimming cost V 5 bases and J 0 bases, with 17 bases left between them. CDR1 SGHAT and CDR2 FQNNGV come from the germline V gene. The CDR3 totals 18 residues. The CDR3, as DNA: TGTGCCAGCAGCACGGGACTCCATACGAGCTCTGGGGCCAACGTCCTGACTTTC. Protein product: CASSTGLHTSSGANVLTF.

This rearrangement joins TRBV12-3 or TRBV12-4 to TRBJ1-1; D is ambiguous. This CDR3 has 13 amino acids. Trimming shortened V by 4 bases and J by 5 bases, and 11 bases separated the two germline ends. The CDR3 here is CASSYGVTTEAFF. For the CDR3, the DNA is TGTGCCAGCAGTTACGGTGTAACAACTGAAGCTTTCTTT.

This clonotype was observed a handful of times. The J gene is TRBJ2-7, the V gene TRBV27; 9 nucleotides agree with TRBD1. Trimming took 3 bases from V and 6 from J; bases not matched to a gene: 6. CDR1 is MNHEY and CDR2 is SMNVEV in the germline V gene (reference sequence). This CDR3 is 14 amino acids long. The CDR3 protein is CASSLAGTGFEQYF. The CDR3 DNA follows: TGTGCCAGCAGTTTGGCCGGGACAGGGTTCGAGCAGTACTTC.

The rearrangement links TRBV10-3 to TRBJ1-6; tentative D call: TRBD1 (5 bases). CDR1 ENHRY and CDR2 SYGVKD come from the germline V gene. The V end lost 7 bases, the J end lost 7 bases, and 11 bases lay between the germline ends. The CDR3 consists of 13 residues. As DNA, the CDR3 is TGTGCCATCACCGGGGACCTCAATTCACCCCTCCACTTT. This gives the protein CAITGDLNSPLHF.

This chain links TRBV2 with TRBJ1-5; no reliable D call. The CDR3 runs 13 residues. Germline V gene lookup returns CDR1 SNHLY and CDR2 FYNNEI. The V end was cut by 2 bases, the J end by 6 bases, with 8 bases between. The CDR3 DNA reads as TGTGCCAGCAGTGAAATGCTTCCTCAGCCCCAGCATTTT. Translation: CASSEMLPQPQHF.

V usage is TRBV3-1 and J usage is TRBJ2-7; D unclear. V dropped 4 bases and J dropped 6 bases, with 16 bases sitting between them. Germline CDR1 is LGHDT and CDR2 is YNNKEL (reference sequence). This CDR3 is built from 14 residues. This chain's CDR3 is CASSRSGERSEQYF. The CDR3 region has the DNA TGTGCCAGCAGCCGAAGTGGGGAAAGGAGCGAGCAGTACTTC.

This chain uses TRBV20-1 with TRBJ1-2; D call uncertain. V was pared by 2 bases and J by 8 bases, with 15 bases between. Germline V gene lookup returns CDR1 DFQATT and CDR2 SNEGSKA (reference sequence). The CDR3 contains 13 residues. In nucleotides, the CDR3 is TGCAGTGCTAGAACAGAAACTCATAGAGGCTACACCTTC. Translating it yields CSARTETHRGYTF.

The CDR3 sequence: CSATRLLDPRKDTQYF. In DNA form, the CDR3 reads TGCAGTGCTACTCGACTACTAGATCCCCGGAAAGATACGCAGTATTTT. The J gene is TRBJ2-3, the V gene TRBV20-1; TRBD2 might be the D (5 bases). Germline values: CDR1 DFQATT, CDR2 SNEGSKA (reference sequence). This CDR3 is built from 16 residues. V lost 4 bases and J lost 5, with 22 bases in between.

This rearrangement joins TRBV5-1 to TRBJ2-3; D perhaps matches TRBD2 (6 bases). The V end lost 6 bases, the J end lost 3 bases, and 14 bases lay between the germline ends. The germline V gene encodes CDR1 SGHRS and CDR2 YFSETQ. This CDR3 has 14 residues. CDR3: CASNVGGATDTQYF. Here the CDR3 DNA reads TGCGCCAGCAACGTCGGGGGTGCTACAGATACGCAGTATTTT.

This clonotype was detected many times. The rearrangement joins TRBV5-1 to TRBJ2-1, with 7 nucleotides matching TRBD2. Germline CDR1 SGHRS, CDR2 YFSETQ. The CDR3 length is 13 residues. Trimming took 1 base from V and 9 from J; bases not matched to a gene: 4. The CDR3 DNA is TGCGCCAGCAGCTTGACGGGGGGACCTGAGCAGTTCTTC. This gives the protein CASSLTGGPEQFF.

The CDR3 coding sequence is TGCAGTGCTAGAAGGGAGATTTCACCCCTCCACTTT. It is translated as CSARREISPLHF. This chain links TRBV20-1 with TRBJ1-6, with D hard to call. Germline CDR1 reads DFQATT; CDR2 reads SNEGSKA (reference sequence). There are 12 residues in the CDR3. With 2 bases removed from V and 9 bases from J, the gap between germline ends came to 8 bases.

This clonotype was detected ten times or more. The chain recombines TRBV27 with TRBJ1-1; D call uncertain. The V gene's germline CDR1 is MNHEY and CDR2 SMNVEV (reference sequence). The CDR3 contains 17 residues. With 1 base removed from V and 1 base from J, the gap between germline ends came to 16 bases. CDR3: CASSLFGPAVGNTEAFF. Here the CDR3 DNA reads TGTGCCAGCAGTTTATTTGGTCCGGCAGTGGGGAACACTGAAGCTTTCTTT.